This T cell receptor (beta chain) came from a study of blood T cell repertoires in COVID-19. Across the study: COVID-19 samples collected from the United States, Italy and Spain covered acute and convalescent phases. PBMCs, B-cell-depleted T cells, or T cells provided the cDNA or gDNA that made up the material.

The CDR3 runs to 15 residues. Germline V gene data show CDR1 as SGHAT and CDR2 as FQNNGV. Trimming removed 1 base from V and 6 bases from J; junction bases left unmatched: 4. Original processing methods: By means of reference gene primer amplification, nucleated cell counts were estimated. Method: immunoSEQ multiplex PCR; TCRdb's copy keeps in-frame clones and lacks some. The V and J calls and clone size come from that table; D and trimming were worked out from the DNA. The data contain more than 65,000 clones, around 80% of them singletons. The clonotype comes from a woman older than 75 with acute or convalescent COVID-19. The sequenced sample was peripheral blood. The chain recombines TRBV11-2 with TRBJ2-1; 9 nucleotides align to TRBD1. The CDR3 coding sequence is TGTGCCAGCAGCTTAGGGGTGACAGGGGGCAATGAGCAGTTCTTC. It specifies CASSLGVTGGNEQFF.